These 24 T cell receptor beta chains were all obtained from the same sample, sequenced in a study of T cells expressing NK-cell markers. One entry per CDR3 protein, without DNA, is what TCRdb gives after re-calling the 5' RACE reads. This sample contains roughly 390,000 distinct CDR3 sequences. Specimen: blood T cells: a sorted CD56 or NKG2C T cell subset, CD4+ or CD8+ T cells, or bulk PBMC T cells (not recorded which). The receptors originated from a woman between 45 and 60 years old in good health.

V gene TRBV14 combines with J gene TRBJ2-2; no DNA is available, so the TRBD2 call from TCRdb remains unchecked. Germline V CDR1 and CDR2: SGHDN, FVKESK. The CDR3 length is 14 residues. The CDR3 spells CASSLIAGMGELFF. Full variable domain (remainder filled in from reference TRBV14 and TRBJ2-2): EAGVTQFPSHSVIEKGQTVTLRCDPISGHDNLYWYRRVMGKEIKFLLHFVKESKQDESGMPNNRFLAERTGGTYSTLKVQPAELEDSGVYFCASSLIAGMGELFFGEGSRLTVL.

This chain uses TRBV6-6 with TRBJ2-2; TCRdb's assignment of TRBD2 cannot be checked, as there is no DNA. Germline assignment: CDR1 MNHNY and CDR2 SVGAGI (reference sequence). The CDR3 length is 15 residues. The CDR3 sequence: CASSYGHRRGGELFF.

This chain links TRBV7-8 with TRBJ1-4; TCRdb reports TRBD1, a call that lacks DNA to check it against. Per germline, CDR1 SGHVS and CDR2 FQNEAQ. There are 14 residues in the CDR3. The CDR3 protein is CASSFTQGREKLFF.

This chain uses TRBV12-3 or TRBV12-4 with TRBJ1-4. This CDR3 is 15 amino acids long. The chain's CDR3 is CASSHIRGGGEKLFF.

This rearrangement joins TRBV6-5 to TRBJ1-1. The length of the CDR3 is 17 residues. Per the germline V gene, CDR1 is MNHEY and CDR2 is SVGAGI. CDR3 loop: CASSYGRAGWMGTEAFF.

V is TRBV6-1 and J is TRBJ1-1. Germline CDR1 and CDR2: MNHNS and SASEGT. CDR3 length equals 13 residues. The CDR3 protein is CASSLTLSTEAFF.

The chain employs TRBV6-4 and TRBJ2-1; the TCRdb call, TRBD2, lacks DNA for checking. There are 15 residues in the CDR3. Germline V gene data show CDR1 as MRHNA and CDR2 as SNTAGT. This chain's CDR3 is CASSEAGESYNEQFF.

V usage is TRBV5-1 and J usage is TRBJ2-7; the TCRdb D gene call, TRBD2, has no DNA to confirm it. There are 15 residues in the CDR3. Germline loops: CDR1 SGHRS, CDR2 YFSETQ. The CDR3 loop reads CASSRGTDATYEQYF.

V usage is TRBV29-1 and J usage is TRBJ2-2; TCRdb designates TRBD1, a call that cannot be tested without DNA. This CDR3 comprises 12 residues. Germline V gives CDR1 SQVTM, CDR2 ANQGSEA. This CDR3 reads CSGTLYHGELFF.

The V gene is TRBV30, the J gene TRBJ1-2; TCRdb returns TRBD1, unconfirmable since there is no DNA. In germline, CDR1 is GTSNPN, CDR2 SVGIG (reference sequence). This CDR3 has 11 amino acids. The CDR3 is CAWYGPGGYTF.

The chain is built from TRBV5-1 and TRBJ2-3; TCRdb's assignment of TRBD2 cannot be checked, as there is no DNA. The CDR3 spans 15 residues. Germline V gives CDR1 SGHRS, CDR2 YFSETQ. CDR3 residues: CASSFAGGWPDTQYF. Full variable domain (outside the CDR3, taken from reference TRBV5-1 and TRBJ2-3): KAGVTQTPRYLIKTRGQQVTLSCSPISGHRSVSWYQQTPGQGLQFLFEYFSETQRNKGNFPGRFSGRQFSNSRSEMNVSTLELGDSALYLCASSFAGGWPDTQYFGPGTRLTVL.

The V and J genes are TRBV6-5 and TRBJ2-7; TCRdb's D call, TRBD1, is unchecked because there is no DNA. This CDR3 has 14 amino acids. Germline values: CDR1 MNHEY, CDR2 SVGAGI. This chain's CDR3 is CASTPGRSSYEQYF.

The chain joins TRBV30 to TRBJ1-1; lacking DNA, the TRBD1 call made by TCRdb goes unchecked. The germline V gene has CDR1 GTSNPN and CDR2 SVGIG (reference sequence). This CDR3 is 11 amino acids long. Here the CDR3 reads CASPGNTEAFF.

The chain recombines TRBV12-3 or TRBV12-4 with TRBJ2-5; without DNA, the TCRdb call of TRBD2 cannot be checked. The CDR3 is 15 residues long. CDR3 sequence reads: CASTRGSGRQETQYF.

The V gene is TRBV18, the J gene TRBJ2-3; TCRdb's assignment of TRBD1 cannot be checked, as there is no DNA. Per germline, CDR1 KGHSH and CDR2 LQKENI. The CDR3 is 15 residues long. The CDR3 loop reads CASSPVPGQGDTQYF.

This rearrangement joins TRBV3-1 to TRBJ1-5. The V gene's germline CDR1 is LGHDT and CDR2 YNNKEL (reference sequence). This CDR3 spans 14 amino acids. Here the CDR3 reads CASSQYQGVQPQHF.

The chain uses TRBV4-1 and TRBJ2-3; TCRdb's D call, TRBD2, is unchecked because there is no DNA. Germline CDR1 is MGHRA and CDR2 is YSYEKL. The CDR3 is made up of 14 amino acids. The CDR3 protein is CASSKREVTDTQYF.

CDR3 sequence reads: CASSLSRNEQFF. The rearrangement uses TRBV5-1 and TRBJ2-1. The germline gives CDR1 SGHRS, CDR2 YFSETQ. The CDR3 has 12 residues.

The chain recombines TRBV20-1 with TRBJ1-1. Germline assignment: CDR1 DFQATT and CDR2 SNEGSKA (reference sequence). The CDR3 loop spans 13 amino acids. This CDR3 reads CSASVGSTTEAFF.

The genes are TRBV12-3 or TRBV12-4 and TRBJ1-2. CDR3 size: 12 residues. The CDR3 spells CASSPTRYGYTF.

The CDR3 loop is CAWGLANEQFF. The J gene is TRBJ2-1, the V gene TRBV30. The germline V gene encodes CDR1 GTSNPN and CDR2 SVGIG (reference sequence). The CDR3 extends over 11 amino acids.

The chain combines TRBV14 with TRBJ2-1; TCRdb calls TRBD2, which cannot be checked without DNA. The CDR3 runs 18 residues. CDR1 and CDR2 from the germline V gene are SGHDN and FVKESK. CDR3 amino acids: CASSPPLGTRDPYNEQFF.

The chain is built from TRBV4-1 and TRBJ2-7; TCRdb's D call, TRBD1, is unchecked because there is no DNA. There are 14 residues in the CDR3. CDR1 and CDR2 from the germline V gene are MGHRA and YSYEKL. CDR3 residues: CASSQGGAVYEQYF.

This chain uses TRBV5-1 with TRBJ1-1; TCRdb names TRBD1, which stays unverified in the absence of DNA. Per the germline V gene, CDR1 is SGHRS and CDR2 is YFSETQ. The CDR3 has 17 residues. CDR3 amino acids: CASSPNVAAGGNTEAFF.